These 23 T cell receptor beta chains were sequenced from one sample in a study of regulatory T cells in long-lasting Graves disease. Sample time point: persistent/refractory GD, antithyroid drugs over 5 years with positive TRAb. The TCR library was prepared using RNA isolated from PBMCs. The authors built TCR beta libraries using iRepertoire HTBI primers and Arm-PCR of CDR3 regions. TCRdb re-analysed the multiplex PCR reads in MiXCR, keeping a single row per CDR3 protein. In the table there are about 660,000 distinct CDR3 sequences, about 30% of which are singletons. The sample was peripheral blood mononuclear cells (PBMCs), taken when the disease was refractory, from a patient treated with antithyroid drugs. The receptors shown here come from a female donor with Graves disease.

This clonotype was picked up a small number of times. The chain uses TRBV2 and TRBJ1-1; no firm D call. Looked up from germline, CDR1 is SNHLY and CDR2 is FYNNEI. CDR3 length equals 15 residues. Deletions cut 6 bases from V and 3 bases from J, with 17 bases between. CDR3 DNA: TGTGCCAGCAGGACGGGGAGGGTTTTGTACACTGAAGCTTTCTTT. Translated: CASRTGRVLYTEAFF.

This clonotype was seen a handful of times. The V and J genes are TRBV30 and TRBJ1-1; D ambiguous. Germline loops: CDR1 GTSNPN, CDR2 SVGIG (reference sequence). This CDR3 is 14 amino acids long. The V end lost 3 bases, the J end lost 0 bases, and 11 bases lay between the germline ends. The CDR3 spells CAWRNRGMNTEAFF. The CDR3 nucleotides are TGTGCCTGGAGGAACAGAGGTATGAACACTGAAGCTTTCTTT. The complete variable domain, with remaining parts taken from reference TRBV30 and TRBJ1-1, reads SQTIHQWPATLVQPVGSPLSLECTVEGTSNPNLYWYRQAAGRGLQLLFYSVGIGQISSEVPQNLSASRPQDRQFILSSKKLLLSDSGFYLCAWRNRGMNTEAFFGQGTRLTVV.

V usage is TRBV20-1 and J usage is TRBJ2-7; possibly TRBD2 for D (6 bases). This CDR3 comprises 15 residues. The V gene's germline CDR1 is DFQATT and CDR2 SNEGSKA (reference sequence). V gave up 0 bases and J gave up 3 bases, with 15 bases separating them. The CDR3 reads CSARETGSSHYEQYF. In DNA form, the CDR3 reads TGCAGTGCTAGAGAGACCGGGAGCTCGCACTACGAGCAGTACTTC.

This clonotype was counted a single time. The chain joins TRBV29-1 to TRBJ1-2, with D tentatively TRBD1 (6 bases). The CDR3 length is 17 residues. The germline V and J ends were trimmed by 3 bases and 8 bases, with 28 bases remaining between them. Germline CDR1 SQVTM, CDR2 ANQGSEA. DNA for the CDR3: TGCAGCGTTGAGGGGGTCAGGGGCTCTGCCGTGGCTAAAGGCTACACCTTC. This translates into CSVEGVRGSAVAKGYTF.

Only a few counts were recorded for this clonotype. V and J are TRBV6-1 and TRBJ2-5; D gene unclear. Trimming pared 0 bases from V and 2 bases from J, leaving 16 bases between. The germline V gene has CDR1 MNHNS and CDR2 SASEGT. The CDR3 totals 17 residues. CDR3 sequence (DNA): TGTGCCAGCAGTGAAGCGGGTTTTAGTCTCAGTCAAGAGACCCAGTACTTC. It yields the protein CASSEAGFSLSQETQYF.

The chain couples TRBV6-1 to TRBJ1-6; D uncertain. The V and J ends lost 3 bases and 9 bases respectively, with 15 bases between them. CDR3 length: 15 amino acids. Germline V lookup: CDR1 MNHNS, CDR2 SASEGT. This CDR3 is CASSDIRQTRSPLHF. CDR3 DNA: TGTGCCAGCAGTGATATTAGGCAGACACGTTCACCCCTCCACTTT.

The chain combines TRBV13 with TRBJ1-1, with D unresolved. The CDR3 loop spans 14 amino acids. Trimming left V 5 bases short and J 11 bases short, with 21 bases between. The germline V gene has CDR1 PRHDT and CDR2 FYEKMQ (reference sequence). The CDR3 DNA reads TGTGCCAGCAGCAGCACATCTCACGTTTCCTTCGCTTTCTTT. Amino acid sequence: CASSSTSHVSFAFF.

The chain combines TRBV11-2 with TRBJ2-3; 10 bases are a match to TRBD1. The germline CDR1 and CDR2 sequences are SGHAT and FQNNGV. V lost 5 bases to trimming and J lost 7 bases; unmatched junction nucleotides: 12. CDR3 length: 16 residues. CDR3 residues: CASSKILGQGYHTQYF. In DNA, the CDR3 is TGTGCCAGCAGCAAAATCCTGGGACAGGGGTATCATACGCAGTATTTT.

CDR3 sequence reads: CASSIVAVAGNQPQHF. The CDR3 DNA sequence: TGTGCCAGTAGTATAGTCGCCGTGGCAGGCAATCAGCCCCAGCATTTT. J is TRBJ1-5 and V is TRBV19; D remains ambiguous. The V end was cut by 1 base, the J end by 2 bases, with 12 bases between. This CDR3 region has 16 residues. Germline V CDR1 and CDR2: LNHDA, SQIVND (reference sequence).

This clonotype was found many times. V is TRBV7-3 and J is TRBJ2-2, with D possibly matching TRBD1 (6 bases). Germline CDR1 and CDR2: SGHTA and FQGTGA. This CDR3 has 13 residues. Trimming pared 5 bases from V and 6 bases from J, leaving 10 bases between. CDR3 amino acids: CASSEQGAGELFF. The CDR3 nucleotides read TGTGCCAGCAGCGAACAGGGTGCCGGGGAGCTGTTTTTT.

The rearrangement joins TRBV11-1 to TRBJ2-7; no clear D gene. V lost 2 bases and J 0 bases, leaving 17 bases between the germline ends. Per germline, CDR1 SGHAT and CDR2 FQDESV (reference sequence). This CDR3 spans 17 amino acids. This chain's CDR3 is CASSLRARGGLSYEQYF. The CDR3 DNA follows: TGTGCCAGCAGCTTACGGGCCCGTGGCGGCCTCTCCTACGAGCAGTACTTC.

This clonotype was found a few times. The chain couples TRBV2 to TRBJ2-7; TRBD1 agrees at 8 bases. The CDR3 has 12 residues. Germline CDR1 SNHLY, CDR2 FYNNEI. The V gene end was trimmed by 6 bases and the J gene end by 6 bases; junction bases not matched to a gene: 4. The CDR3: CASRDRVFEQYF. CDR3 nucleotides: TGTGCCAGCAGGGACAGGGTGTTCGAGCAGTACTTC.

The V call is TRBV12-3 or TRBV12-4, the J call TRBJ2-3; D remains ambiguous. With 5 bases removed from V and 3 bases from J, the gap between germline ends came to 6 bases. The CDR3 sequence is 12 residues long. The DNA for the CDR3 is TGTGCCAGCAGTGCCCAGACAGATACGCAGTATTTT. Protein: CASSAQTDTQYF.

This clonotype occurred a few times. At one boundary the junction diverges from the germline segment, which might be a read error. The chain couples TRBV7-3 to TRBJ1-1; D gene ambiguous. This CDR3 region has 13 residues. Germline loops: CDR1 SGHTA, CDR2 FQGTGA. DNA for the CDR3: TGTGCCAGCAGCGTAACAAAGAACACTGAAGCTTTCTTT. This sequence encodes CASSVTKNTEAFF.

This clonotype was detected ten times or more. The rearrangement links TRBV6-1 to TRBJ1-2; D is uncertain. Trimming pared 2 bases from V and 3 bases from J, leaving 7 bases between. Germline CDR1 is MNHNS and CDR2 is SASEGT. CDR3 size: 13 residues. DNA for the CDR3: TGTGCCAGCAGTGAATGGGCAGACTATGGCTACACCTTC. Encoded protein: CASSEWADYGYTF.

V and J are TRBV5-6 and TRBJ1-1, with 7 positions matching TRBD1. This CDR3 is built from 16 residues. Germline CDR1 reads SGHDT; CDR2 reads YYEEEE. V gave up 3 bases and J gave up 5 bases; unmatched junction bases: 13. The CDR3 sequence: CASSSTPFRQGTEAFF. CDR3 nucleotides: TGTGCCAGCAGCTCCACACCGTTCCGACAGGGAACTGAAGCTTTCTTT.

V usage is TRBV12-3 or TRBV12-4 and J usage is TRBJ1-2; D unresolved. V lost 6 bases to trimming and J lost 7 bases, with 9 bases between them. The length of the CDR3 is 11 residues. CDR3 DNA: TGTGCCAGCAGCAAATACGGTGGCTACACCTTC. Amino acids: CASSKYGGYTF.

The chain carries TRBV6-1 and TRBJ2-3, with 10 positions matching TRBD1. The CDR3 is 17 amino acids. J was trimmed by 2 bases and V by 4 bases; bases with no gene match: 9. CDR1 MNHNS and CDR2 SASEGT come from the germline V gene. The CDR3: CASSGPSDRGDTDTQYF. The CDR3 region has the DNA TGTGCCAGCAGTGGTCCGTCGGACAGGGGGGACACAGATACGCAGTATTTT.

The gene calls are TRBV20-1 and TRBJ2-5; 7 bases are a match to TRBD1. Germline loops: CDR1 DFQATT, CDR2 SNEGSKA (reference sequence). The V gene end was trimmed by 6 bases and the J gene end by 1 base; junction bases not matched to a gene: 5. The CDR3 runs 13 residues. The CDR3 sequence is CSACDRAQETQYF. The CDR3 DNA follows: TGCAGTGCCTGCGACAGGGCCCAAGAGACCCAGTACTTC.

Many counts were recorded for this clonotype. The gene calls are TRBV12-3 or TRBV12-4 and TRBJ1-2; TRBD1 agrees at 7 bases. Trimming removed 6 bases from V and 8 bases from J; junction bases left unmatched: 12. The CDR3 sequence is 14 residues long. The CDR3: CASSPGGTVGGYTF. For the CDR3, the DNA is TGTGCCAGCAGCCCAGGGGGGACAGTGGGGGGCTACACCTTC.

This chain joins TRBV7-2 and TRBJ2-7; D gene unclear. V was shortened by 2 bases and J by 0 bases, with 8 bases between the two germline ends. The CDR3 has 14 amino acids. Germline V gene sequence: CDR1 SGHTA, CDR2 FQGNSA. CDR3 in amino acids: CASSLSVGSYEQYF. The DNA for the CDR3 is TGTGCCAGCAGCTTAAGTGTCGGCTCCTACGAGCAGTACTTC.

To note about this clonotype: At one of its ends the junction is not consistent with the germline gene, which may arise from a read error. The rearrangement joins TRBV2 to TRBJ1-1, with 9 bases identical to TRBD1. Germline V gene data show CDR1 as SNHLY and CDR2 as FYNNEI. The CDR3 totals 13 residues. This chain's CDR3 is CASNDRGATEASF. The CDR3 DNA sequence: TGTGCCAGCAACGACAGGGGGGCCACTGAAGCTTCCTTT. The full variable domain, in which reference TRBV2 and TRBJ1-1 provide the parts outside the CDR3, is EPEVTQTPSHQVTQMGQEVILRCVPISNHLYFYWYRQILGQKVEFLVSFYNNEISEKSEIFDDQFSVERPDGSNFTLKIRSTKLEDSAMYFCASNDRGATEASFGQGTRLTVV.

The gene calls are TRBV27 and TRBJ1-1; a weak D match, TRBD1 (6 bases). Germline CDR1 MNHEY, CDR2 SMNVEV (reference sequence). This CDR3 comprises 15 residues. With 7 bases removed from V and 6 bases from J, the gap between germline ends came to 21 bases. CDR3 residues: CASKIQGRGHAEAFF. The DNA of the CDR3 is TGTGCCAGCAAGATACAGGGTAGGGGACACGCTGAAGCTTTCTTT.